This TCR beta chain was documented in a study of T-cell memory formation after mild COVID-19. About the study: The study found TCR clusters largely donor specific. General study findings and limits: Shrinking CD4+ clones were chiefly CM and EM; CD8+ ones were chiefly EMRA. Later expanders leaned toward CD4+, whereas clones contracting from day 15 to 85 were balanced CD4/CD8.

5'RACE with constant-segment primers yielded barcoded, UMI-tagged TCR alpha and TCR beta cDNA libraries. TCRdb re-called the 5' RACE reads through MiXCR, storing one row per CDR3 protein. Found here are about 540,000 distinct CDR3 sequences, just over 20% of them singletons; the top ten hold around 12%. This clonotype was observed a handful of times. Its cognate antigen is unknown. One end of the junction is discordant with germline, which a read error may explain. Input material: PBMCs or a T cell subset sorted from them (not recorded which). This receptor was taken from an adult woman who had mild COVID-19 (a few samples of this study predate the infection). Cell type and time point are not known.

The CDR3 coding sequence is TGTGCCAGCAGTTTAGAATTGGGACCCAAGAAATTT. This sequence encodes CASSLELGPKKF. The chain uses TRBV12-3 or TRBV12-4 and TRBJ1-1; D might be TRBD1 (5 bases). This CDR3 is 12 amino acids long.